This paragraph reports one TCR beta chain. Some clones are missing from TCRdb's copy, which holds only in-frame ones; the method was immunoSEQ multiplex PCR. The table shows about 80,000 clones, with roughly 90% occurring only once. This specimen belongs to a study of blood T cell repertoires in COVID-19. Germline trimming cut 5 bases from V and 5 bases from J; bases unmatched to any gene: 6. The CDR3 sequence is 16 residues long. From germline, CDR1 is SGHVS and CDR2 FQNEAQ. This sequence joins TRBV7-8 and TRBJ2-5, with 15 bases aligning to TRBD2. The TCR was taken from a man in his 70s with active or convalescent COVID-19. The sample taken for sequencing was peripheral blood. The CDR3: CASSPGLAGGPETQYF. For the CDR3, the DNA is TGTGCCAGCAGCCCCGGACTAGCGGGGGGGCCGGAGACCCAGTACTTC.